The next 23 T cell receptor beta chains were all read from a single sample in a study of beta chain features in type 1 diabetes. The entirety of the isolated RNA underwent reverse transcription, so expressed TCRB transcripts were sequenced. Using immunoSEQ multiplex PCR, the repertoire was profiled, and TCRdb retains in-frame clones only, with some absent. The sample has about 180,000 clones, 10% to 15% seen once; the top ten hold about 0.58%. The material sequenced was central memory CD4+ T cells from blood. These TCRs come from a young woman in good health.

The chain carries TRBV10-3 and TRBJ2-7; TRBD1 might be the D (6 bases). This CDR3 comprises 13 residues. CDR1 and CDR2 from the germline V gene are ENHRY and SYGVKD. The V and J ends lost 6 bases and 5 bases respectively, with 14 bases between them. The CDR3 DNA reads TGTGCCATCAGCGATAACAACAGGGACGAGCAGTACTTC. As protein: CAISDNNRDEQYF.

In its sample, this clone was seen a few times. The CDR3 DNA is TGTGCCTGGAAGACTAGCTACGGTGAGCAGTTCTTC. Residues: CAWKTSYGEQFF. The genes are TRBV30 and TRBJ2-1, with 7 bases that match TRBD2. This CDR3 is 12 amino acids long. V lost 4 bases and J lost 9; bases outside the gene matches: 6. Germline CDR1 and CDR2: GTSNPN and SVGIG (reference sequence).

This clone was counted between two and nine times. V and J are TRBV28 and TRBJ1-2; 11 nucleotides align to TRBD1. This CDR3 has 15 residues. Germline CDR1 MDHEN, CDR2 SYDVKM. V shed 6 bases and J 5 bases; nucleotides not matched to a gene: 8. The CDR3 reads CASRGQGVSVYGYTF. CDR3 sequence (DNA): TGTGCCAGCAGGGGACAGGGGGTGAGCGTTTATGGCTACACCTTC.

This chain uses TRBV18 with TRBJ1-5, with no clear D. CDR1 is KGHSH, CDR2 LQKENI, per germline. The V gene lost 3 bases and the J gene lost 3 bases, with 12 bases spanning the gap. The CDR3 totals 15 residues. The DNA for the CDR3 is TGTGCCAGCTCACCGGGCAGGAGGAACAATCAGCCCCAGCATTTT. Translated, it gives CASSPGRRNNQPQHF.

V and J are TRBV2 and TRBJ2-7; 10 nucleotides line up with TRBD2. Germline V gene sequence: CDR1 SNHLY, CDR2 FYNNEI. Trimming removed 2 bases from V and 4 bases from J; junction bases left unmatched: 5. This CDR3 has 15 amino acids. DNA for the CDR3: TGTGCCAGCAGTGAAATGGGACTAGCGAATTACGAGCAGTACTTC. It yields the protein CASSEMGLANYEQYF.

In its sample, this clone was seen a few times. The gene calls are TRBV20-1 and TRBJ2-3, with D perhaps TRBD2 (6 bases). V shed 2 bases and J shed 6 bases, with 6 bases lying between them. CDR3 length equals 11 residues. Germline CDR1 and CDR2: DFQATT and SNEGSKA (reference sequence). The CDR3 loop reads CSARSGDTQYF. The CDR3 DNA is TGCAGTGCTAGAAGCGGGGATACGCAGTATTTT.

The genes are TRBV15 and TRBJ2-5, with 15 bases that match TRBD2. Germline loops: CDR1 LNHNV, CDR2 YYDKDF (reference sequence). CDR3 length: 15 amino acids. V was clipped by 5 bases and J by 4 bases; unmatched bases: 2. The CDR3 sequence: CATSGGLAGGETQYF. The CDR3 region has the DNA TGTGCCACCAGCGGGGGACTAGCGGGAGGAGAGACCCAGTACTTC.

The V and J genes are TRBV10-3 and TRBJ2-7; D possibly corresponds to TRBD2 (5 bases). CDR3 length: 15 residues. With 3 bases removed from V and 2 bases from J, the gap between germline ends came to 14 bases. Germline loops: CDR1 ENHRY, CDR2 SYGVKD. CDR3 residues: CAISERAGHTYEQYF. Here the CDR3 DNA reads TGTGCCATCAGTGAACGGGCGGGCCATACCTACGAGCAGTACTTC.

This clone has a handful of counts. V is TRBV5-3 and J is TRBJ2-6; TRBD2 aligns across 11 bases. TRBV5-3 qualifies as an ORF whose function is uncertain. There are 20 residues in the CDR3. The V gene end was trimmed by 2 bases and the J gene end by 0 bases; junction bases not matched to a gene: 10. CDR3 nucleotides: TGTGCCAGAAGCTTCGAACTAGCGGGAGAGGGACGCTCTGGGGCCAACGTCCTGACTTTC. As protein: CARSFELAGEGRSGANVLTF.

This clone was found a few times. The rearrangement uses TRBV7-8 and TRBJ2-7; TRBD1 agrees at 10 bases. Germline V gene data show CDR1 as SGHVS and CDR2 as FQNEAQ. The CDR3 totals 15 residues. V lost 5 bases to trimming and J lost 6 bases; unmatched junction nucleotides: 10. CDR3 bases: TGTGCCAGCAGCCGAGAGACAGGGGGCCCTTTCGAGCAGTACTTC. It specifies CASSRETGGPFEQYF.

The chain joins TRBV5-1 to TRBJ1-2; 7 bases match TRBD1. Per the germline V gene, CDR1 is SGHRS and CDR2 is YFSETQ. V trimming: 0 bases; J trimming: 8 bases; junction bases outside the gene matches: 7. This CDR3 spans 14 amino acids. Written as DNA, the CDR3 is TGCGCCAGCAGCTTGGACAGGGGTTTGGAGGGCTACACCTTC. This translates into CASSLDRGLEGYTF.

The V gene is TRBV28, the J gene TRBJ1-2; TRBD1 matches at 10 bases. Per the germline V gene, CDR1 is MDHEN and CDR2 is SYDVKM. The CDR3 is made up of 16 amino acids. The V segment lost 3 bases and the J segment 7 bases; nucleotides outside the gene matches: 11. This chain's CDR3 is CASSFPGTGARAGYTF. The DNA of the CDR3 is TGTGCCAGCAGTTTCCCCGGGACAGGGGCCAGGGCTGGCTACACCTTC.

The CDR3 sequence is CASRMGLGETQYF. CDR3 nucleotide sequence: TGCGCCAGCAGAATGGGACTAGGAGAGACCCAGTACTTC. The chain combines TRBV5-1 with TRBJ2-5, with TRBD2 matching over 8 bases. V trimming: 5 bases; J trimming: 4 bases; junction bases outside the gene matches: 4. Germline lookup yields CDR1 SGHRS and CDR2 YFSETQ. This CDR3 spans 13 amino acids.

The V call is TRBV7-2, the J call TRBJ2-7, with a tentative D call TRBD2 (5 bases). The CDR3 has 14 residues. Trimming pared 6 bases from V and 2 bases from J, leaving 14 bases between. Germline CDR1 and CDR2: SGHTA and FQGNSA. This CDR3 reads CASRLDLNTYEQYF. In DNA, the CDR3 is TGTGCCAGCAGATTGGACTTAAATACCTACGAGCAGTACTTC. The full variable domain, in which reference TRBV7-2 and TRBJ2-7 provide the parts outside the CDR3, is GAGVSQSPSNKVTEKGKDVELRCDPISGHTALYWYRQSLGQGLEFLIYFQGNSAPDKSGLPSDRFSAERTGGSVSTLTIQRTQQEDSAVYLCASRLDLNTYEQYFGPGTRLTVT.

The chain recombines TRBV30 with TRBJ1-3; weak D call: TRBD1 (5 bases). The CDR3 is 13 amino acids. Deletions cut 5 bases from V and 1 base from J, with 9 bases between. Germline CDR1 is GTSNPN and CDR2 is SVGIG (reference sequence). The CDR3 region has the DNA TGTGCCTGGGCTACAGGTTCTGGAAACACCATATATTTT. The encoded protein is CAWATGSGNTIYF.

This clone came up a few times. The chain links TRBV5-4 to TRBJ2-5; TRBD2 aligns across 11 bases. V lost 0 bases and J lost 4; bases outside the gene matches: 2. Germline V gene lookup returns CDR1 SGHNT and CDR2 YYREEE (reference sequence). The CDR3 is made up of 15 amino acids. The CDR3 nucleotides read TGTGCCAGCAGCTTGGATCTAGCGGGAGGAGAGACCCAGTACTTC. Its translation: CASSLDLAGGETQYF.

There are a few counts of this clone. The chain couples TRBV28 to TRBJ2-6; weak D call: TRBD2 (5 bases). Germline assignment: CDR1 MDHEN and CDR2 SYDVKM. The germline V and J ends were trimmed by 10 bases and 0 bases, with 10 bases remaining between them. The CDR3 contains 14 residues. As DNA, the CDR3 is TGTGCCACCCAGGCGGGCTCTGGGGCCAACGTCCTGACTTTC. Its protein product is CATQAGSGANVLTF.

The chain joins TRBV23-1 to TRBJ2-1, with TRBD2 matching 11 bases. TRBV23-1 has ORF status, its function being uncertain. CDR3 length: 15 residues. The V segment lost 4 bases and the J segment 6 bases; nucleotides outside the gene matches: 5. The CDR3 region is CASSLLAGDLNEQFF. Here the CDR3 DNA reads TGCGCCAGCAGTCTACTAGCGGGAGATCTCAATGAGCAGTTCTTC.

V usage is TRBV6-5 and J usage is TRBJ1-2; 10 bases map to TRBD1. Germline V gene lookup returns CDR1 MNHEY and CDR2 SVGAGI. CDR3 size: 14 residues. The trim removed 7 bases at V and 6 bases at J, leaving 8 bases unmatched. The CDR3 here is CASKRQGAPNGYTF. DNA of the CDR3: TGTGCCAGCAAGAGACAGGGGGCGCCGAATGGCTACACCTTC.

This clone appeared a few times. This chain joins TRBV5-1 and TRBJ2-5; D not certain. CDR1 and CDR2 from the germline V gene are SGHRS and YFSETQ. V lost 0 bases, J lost 2 bases, and 8 bases lay in between. This CDR3 spans 14 amino acids. In DNA form, the CDR3 reads TGCGCCAGCAGCTTGGGGCCAGATCAAGAGACCCAGTACTTC. Its translation: CASSLGPDQETQYF. The entire variable domain, with the rest obtained from reference TRBV5-1 and TRBJ2-5, is as follows: KAGVTQTPRYLIKTRGQQVTLSCSPISGHRSVSWYQQTPGQGLQFLFEYFSETQRNKGNFPGRFSGRQFSNSRSEMNVSTLELGDSALYLCASSLGPDQETQYFGPGTRLLVL.

Only a few counts were recorded for this clone. The chain joins TRBV28 to TRBJ2-7; 7 bases are shared with TRBD2. The germline gives CDR1 MDHEN, CDR2 SYDVKM. With 2 bases clipped from V and 1 base from J, the junction kept 5 bases outside the gene matches. The CDR3 consists of 15 residues. CDR3 in amino acids: CASSLAGERSYEQYF. The CDR3 nucleotides read TGTGCCAGCAGTTTAGCGGGAGAAAGGTCCTACGAGCAGTACTTC. The complete variable domain, with remaining parts taken from reference TRBV28 and TRBJ2-7, reads DVKVTQSSRYLVKRTGEKVFLECVQDMDHENMFWYRQDPGLGLRLIYFSYDVKMKEKGDIPEGYSVSREKKERFSLILESASTNQTSMYLCASSLAGERSYEQYFGPGTRLTVT.

This chain links TRBV30 with TRBJ2-7; a possible D gene is TRBD1 (5 bases). The CDR3 loop spans 14 amino acids. Trimming removed 3 bases from V and 5 bases from J, with 17 bases in between. CDR1 GTSNPN and CDR2 SVGIG come from the germline V gene (reference sequence). Written as DNA, the CDR3 is TGTGCCTGGAGCCCAAAAAGGGGCAGGAACGAGCAGTACTTC. The encoded protein is CAWSPKRGRNEQYF.

V and J are TRBV2 and TRBJ2-5; TRBD1 matches at 7 bases. Unmatched junction bases numbered 6, after V lost 6 bases and J lost 2 bases. The CDR3 contains 14 residues. Germline V gene sequence: CDR1 SNHLY, CDR2 FYNNEI. The CDR3 loop is CASSGDSPQETQYF. The CDR3, as DNA: TGTGCCAGCAGCGGGGACAGCCCTCAAGAGACCCAGTACTTC. The complete variable domain, with remaining parts taken from reference TRBV2 and TRBJ2-5, reads EPEVTQTPSHQVTQMGQEVILRCVPISNHLYFYWYRQILGQKVEFLVSFYNNEISEKSEIFDDQFSVERPDGSNFTLKIRSTKLEDSAMYFCASSGDSPQETQYFGPGTRLLVL.